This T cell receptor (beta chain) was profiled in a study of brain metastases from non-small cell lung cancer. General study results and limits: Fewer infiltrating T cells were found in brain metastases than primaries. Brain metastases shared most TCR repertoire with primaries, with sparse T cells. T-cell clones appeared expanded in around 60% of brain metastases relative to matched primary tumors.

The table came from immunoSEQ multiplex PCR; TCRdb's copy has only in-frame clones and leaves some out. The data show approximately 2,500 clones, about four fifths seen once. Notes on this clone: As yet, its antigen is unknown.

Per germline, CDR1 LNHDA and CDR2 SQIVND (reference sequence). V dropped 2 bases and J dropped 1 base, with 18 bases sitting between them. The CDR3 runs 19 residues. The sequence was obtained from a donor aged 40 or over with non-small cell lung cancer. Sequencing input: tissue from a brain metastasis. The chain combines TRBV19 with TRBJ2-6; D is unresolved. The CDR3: CASSIIFGRIKSGANVLTF. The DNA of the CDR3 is TGTGCCAGTAGTATAATATTCGGCAGGATCAAATCTGGGGCCAACGTCCTGACTTTC.